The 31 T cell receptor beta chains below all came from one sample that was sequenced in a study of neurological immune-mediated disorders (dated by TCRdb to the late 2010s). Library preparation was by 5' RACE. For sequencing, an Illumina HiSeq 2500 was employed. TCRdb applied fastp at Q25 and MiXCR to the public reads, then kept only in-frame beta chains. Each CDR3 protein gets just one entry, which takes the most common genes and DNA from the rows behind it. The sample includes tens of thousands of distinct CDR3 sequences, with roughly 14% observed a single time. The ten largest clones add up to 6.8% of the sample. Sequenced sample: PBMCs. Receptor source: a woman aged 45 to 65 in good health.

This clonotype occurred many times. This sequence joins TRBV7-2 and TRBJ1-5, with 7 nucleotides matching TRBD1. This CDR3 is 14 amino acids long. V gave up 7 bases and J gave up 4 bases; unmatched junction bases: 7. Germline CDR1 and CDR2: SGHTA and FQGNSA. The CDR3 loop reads CASNQGGGNQPQHF. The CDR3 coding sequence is TGTGCCAGCAACCAGGGGGGGGGGAATCAGCCCCAGCATTTT.

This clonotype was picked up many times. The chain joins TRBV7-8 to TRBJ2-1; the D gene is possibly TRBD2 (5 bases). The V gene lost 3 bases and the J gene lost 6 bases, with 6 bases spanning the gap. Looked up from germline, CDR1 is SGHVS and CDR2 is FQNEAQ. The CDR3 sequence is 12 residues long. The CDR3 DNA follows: TGTGCCAGCAGCTTTCTAGCCAATGAGCAGTTCTTC. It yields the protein CASSFLANEQFF.

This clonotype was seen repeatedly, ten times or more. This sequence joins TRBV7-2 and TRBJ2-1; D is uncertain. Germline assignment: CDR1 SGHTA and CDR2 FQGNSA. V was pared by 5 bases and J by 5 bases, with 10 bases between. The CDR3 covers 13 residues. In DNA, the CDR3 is TGTGCCAGCAGCCGCCTTGGGGACAATGAGCAGTTCTTC. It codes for CASSRLGDNEQFF.

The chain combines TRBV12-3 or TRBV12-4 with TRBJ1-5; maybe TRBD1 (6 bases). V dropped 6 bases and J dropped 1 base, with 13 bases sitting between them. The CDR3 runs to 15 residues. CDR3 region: CASRGKGGSNQPQHF. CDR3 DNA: TGTGCCAGCAGAGGAAAGGGGGGAAGCAATCAGCCCCAGCATTTT.

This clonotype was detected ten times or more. The CDR3 DNA follows: TGTGCCAGCAGTTTTGGGGGGACAGGGAAGGAGACCCAGTACTTC. Encoded protein: CASSFGGTGKETQYF. The chain links TRBV28 to TRBJ2-5; 9 bases are a match to TRBD1. The CDR3 length is 15 residues. The trim removed 3 bases at V and 5 bases at J, leaving 7 bases unmatched. Germline CDR1 and CDR2: MDHEN and SYDVKM.

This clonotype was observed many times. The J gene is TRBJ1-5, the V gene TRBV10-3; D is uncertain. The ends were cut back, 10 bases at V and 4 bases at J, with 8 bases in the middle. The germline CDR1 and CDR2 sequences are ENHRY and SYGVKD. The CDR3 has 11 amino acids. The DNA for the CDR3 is TGTGCCACCGGCTCGAATCAGCCCCAGCATTTT. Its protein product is CATGSNQPQHF.

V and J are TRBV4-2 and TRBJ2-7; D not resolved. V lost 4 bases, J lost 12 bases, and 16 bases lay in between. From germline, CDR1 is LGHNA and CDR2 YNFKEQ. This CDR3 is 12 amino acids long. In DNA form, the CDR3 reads TGTGCCAGCAGCCGAACCACGACGAACCGGTACTTC. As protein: CASSRTTTNRYF.

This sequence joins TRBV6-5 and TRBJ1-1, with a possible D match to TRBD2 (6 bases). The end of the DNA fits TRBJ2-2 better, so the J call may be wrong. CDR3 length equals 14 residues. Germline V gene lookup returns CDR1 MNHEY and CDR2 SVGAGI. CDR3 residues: CASSYGLATGELFF. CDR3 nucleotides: TGTGCCAGCAGTTACGGGCTAGCGACCGGGGAGCTGTTTTTT.

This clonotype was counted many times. Here the CDR3 DNA reads TGTGCCAGCAGCTTAGTGCCCCATGCAGGGGGGGCGCGGGATACGCAGTATTTT. This sequence encodes CASSLVPHAGGARDTQYF. This chain links TRBV7-2 with TRBJ2-3; either TRBD1 or TRBD2 may supply D (7 bases each). Germline values: CDR1 SGHTA, CDR2 FQGNSA. The CDR3 is 18 amino acids. V was pared by 1 base and J by 6 bases, with 23 bases between.

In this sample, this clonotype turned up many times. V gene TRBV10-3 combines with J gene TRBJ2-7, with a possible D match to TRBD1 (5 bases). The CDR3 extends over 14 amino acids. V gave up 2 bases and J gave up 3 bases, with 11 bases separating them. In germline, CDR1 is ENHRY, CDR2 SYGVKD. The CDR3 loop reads CAISEEGVSYEQYF. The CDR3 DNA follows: TGTGCCATCAGTGAGGAAGGGGTTAGCTACGAGCAGTACTTC.

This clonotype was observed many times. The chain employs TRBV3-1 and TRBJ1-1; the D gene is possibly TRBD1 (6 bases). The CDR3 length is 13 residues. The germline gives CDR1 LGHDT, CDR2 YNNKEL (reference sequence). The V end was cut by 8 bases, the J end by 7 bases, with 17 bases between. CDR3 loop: CASGLGGTGEAFF. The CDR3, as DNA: TGTGCCAGCGGCTTAGGGGGAACTGGTGAAGCTTTCTTT.

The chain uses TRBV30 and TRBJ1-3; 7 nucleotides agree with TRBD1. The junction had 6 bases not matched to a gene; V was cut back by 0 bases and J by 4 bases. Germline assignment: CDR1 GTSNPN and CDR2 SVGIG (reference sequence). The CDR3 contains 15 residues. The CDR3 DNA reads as TGTGCCTGGAGTGTAACAGGGGCACAAGGAAACACCATATATTTT. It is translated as CAWSVTGAQGNTIYF.

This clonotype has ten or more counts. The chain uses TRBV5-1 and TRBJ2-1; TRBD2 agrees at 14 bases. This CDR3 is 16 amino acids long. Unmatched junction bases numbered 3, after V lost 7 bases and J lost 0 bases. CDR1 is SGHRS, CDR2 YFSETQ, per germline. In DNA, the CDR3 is TGCGCCAGCGGGGGGACTAGCGGGAGCTCCTACAATGAGCAGTTCTTC. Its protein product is CASGGTSGSSYNEQFF.

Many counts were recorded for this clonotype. This chain's CDR3 is CAAQRGGYSDTQYF. The CDR3 DNA follows: TGTGCCGCGCAGCGAGGGGGTTATTCAGATACGCAGTATTTT. The V and J genes are TRBV6-5 and TRBJ2-3; a weak D match, TRBD1 (6 bases). The ends were cut back, 11 bases at V and 4 bases at J, with 19 bases in the middle. Germline V CDR1 and CDR2: MNHEY, SVGAGI. This CDR3 comprises 14 residues.

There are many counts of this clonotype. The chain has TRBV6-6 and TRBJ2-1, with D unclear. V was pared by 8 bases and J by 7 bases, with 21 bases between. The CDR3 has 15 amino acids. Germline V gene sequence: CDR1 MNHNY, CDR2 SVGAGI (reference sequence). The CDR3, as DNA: TGTGCCAGCGCTGCCACCCTTCACGCTGGGAATGAGCAGTTCTTC. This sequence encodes CASAATLHAGNEQFF.

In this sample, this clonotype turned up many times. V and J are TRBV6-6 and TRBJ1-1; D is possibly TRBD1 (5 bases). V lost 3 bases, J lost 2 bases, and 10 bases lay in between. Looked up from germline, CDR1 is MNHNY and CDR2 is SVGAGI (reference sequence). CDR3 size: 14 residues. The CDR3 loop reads CASSYLQGNTEAFF. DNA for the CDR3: TGTGCCAGCAGTTATTTGCAGGGTAACACTGAAGCTTTCTTT.

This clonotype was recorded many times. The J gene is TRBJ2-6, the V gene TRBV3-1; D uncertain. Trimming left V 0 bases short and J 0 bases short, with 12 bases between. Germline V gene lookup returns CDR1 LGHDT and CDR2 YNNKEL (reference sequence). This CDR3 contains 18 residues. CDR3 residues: CASSQDMAAASGANVLTF. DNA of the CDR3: TGTGCCAGCAGCCAAGATATGGCGGCTGCCTCTGGGGCCAACGTCCTGACTTTC.

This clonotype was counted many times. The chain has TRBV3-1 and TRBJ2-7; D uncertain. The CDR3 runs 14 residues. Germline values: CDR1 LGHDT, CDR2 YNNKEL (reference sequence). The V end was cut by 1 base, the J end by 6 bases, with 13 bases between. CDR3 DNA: TGTGCCAGCAGCCAAGGCGGCCGTGGATCCGAGCAGTACTTC. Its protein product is CASSQGGRGSEQYF.

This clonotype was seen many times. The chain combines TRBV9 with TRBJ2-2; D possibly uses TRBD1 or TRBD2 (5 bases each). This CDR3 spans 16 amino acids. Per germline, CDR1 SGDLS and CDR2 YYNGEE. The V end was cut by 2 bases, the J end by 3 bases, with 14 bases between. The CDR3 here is CASSVAGTTYTGELFF. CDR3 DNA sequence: TGTGCCAGCAGCGTGGCAGGGACCACTTACACCGGGGAGCTGTTTTTT.

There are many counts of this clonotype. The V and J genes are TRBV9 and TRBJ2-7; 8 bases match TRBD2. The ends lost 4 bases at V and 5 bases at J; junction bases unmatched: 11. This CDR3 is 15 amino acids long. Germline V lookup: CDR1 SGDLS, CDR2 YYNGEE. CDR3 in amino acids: CASSLGTSKSDEQYF. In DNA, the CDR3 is TGTGCCAGCAGCCTGGGGACTAGTAAATCTGACGAGCAGTACTTC. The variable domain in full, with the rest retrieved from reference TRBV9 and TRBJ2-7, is DSGVTQTPKHLITATGQRVTLRCSPRSGDLSVYWYQQSLDQGLQFLIQYYNGEERAKGNILERFSAQQFPDLHSELNLSSLELGDSALYFCASSLGTSKSDEQYFGPGTRLTVT.

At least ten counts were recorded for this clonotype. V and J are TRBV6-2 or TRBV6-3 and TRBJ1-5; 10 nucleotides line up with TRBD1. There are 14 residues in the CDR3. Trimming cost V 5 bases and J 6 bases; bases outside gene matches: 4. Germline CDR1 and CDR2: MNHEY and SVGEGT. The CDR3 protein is CASSKTGGGQPQHF. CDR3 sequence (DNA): TGTGCCAGCAGTAAGACAGGGGGCGGTCAGCCCCAGCATTTT.

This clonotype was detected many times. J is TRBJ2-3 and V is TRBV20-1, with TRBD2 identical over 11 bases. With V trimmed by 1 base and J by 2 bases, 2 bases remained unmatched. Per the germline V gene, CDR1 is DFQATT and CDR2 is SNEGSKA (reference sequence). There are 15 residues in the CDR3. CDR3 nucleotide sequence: TGCAGTGCTAGAGTAGCGGGAGGGTTCACAGATACGCAGTATTTT. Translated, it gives CSARVAGGFTDTQYF.

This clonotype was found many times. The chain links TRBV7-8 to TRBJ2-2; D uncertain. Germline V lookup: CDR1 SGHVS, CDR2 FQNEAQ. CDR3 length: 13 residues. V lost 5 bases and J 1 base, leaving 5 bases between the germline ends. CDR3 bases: TGTGCCAGCAGCACCCGGAACACCGGGGAGCTGTTTTTT. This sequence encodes CASSTRNTGELFF. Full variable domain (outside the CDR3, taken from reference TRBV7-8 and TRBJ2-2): GAGVSQSPRYKVAKRGQDVALRCDPISGHVSLFWYQQALGQGPEFLTYFQNEAQLDKSGLPSDRFFAERPEGSVSTLKIQRTQQEDSAVYLCASSTRNTGELFFGEGSRLTVL.

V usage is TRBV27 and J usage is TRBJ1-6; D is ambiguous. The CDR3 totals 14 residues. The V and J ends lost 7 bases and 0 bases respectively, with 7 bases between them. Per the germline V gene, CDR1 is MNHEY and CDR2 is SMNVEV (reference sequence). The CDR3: CASTMVSYNSPLHF. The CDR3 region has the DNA TGTGCCAGCACTATGGTCTCCTATAATTCACCCCTCCACTTT.

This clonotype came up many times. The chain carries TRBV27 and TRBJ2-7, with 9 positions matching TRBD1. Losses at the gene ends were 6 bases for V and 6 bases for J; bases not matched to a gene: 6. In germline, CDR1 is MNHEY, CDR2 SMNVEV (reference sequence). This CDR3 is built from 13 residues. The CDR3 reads CASSRDRVFEQYF. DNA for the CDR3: TGTGCCAGCAGCAGGGACAGGGTGTTCGAGCAGTACTTC.

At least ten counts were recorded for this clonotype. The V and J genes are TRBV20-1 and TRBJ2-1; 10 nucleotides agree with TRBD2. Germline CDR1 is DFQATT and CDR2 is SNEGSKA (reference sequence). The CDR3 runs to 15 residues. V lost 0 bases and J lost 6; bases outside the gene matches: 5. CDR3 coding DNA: TGCAGTGCTAGAGATATGCCTAGCGGGAGCAATGAGCAGTTCTTC. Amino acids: CSARDMPSGSNEQFF.

CDR3 sequence: CASSRGWQQGAEAFF. In DNA form, the CDR3 reads TGCGCCAGCAGCCGAGGCTGGCAACAGGGGGCTGAAGCTTTCTTT. This chain uses TRBV4-1 with TRBJ1-1; 8 nucleotides agree with TRBD1. The J segment lost 6 bases and the V segment lost 4 bases, leaving 10 bases of the junction unmatched. CDR3 length equals 15 residues. Germline V gene lookup returns CDR1 MGHRA and CDR2 YSYEKL.

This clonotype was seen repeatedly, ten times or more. CDR3 sequence (DNA): TGTGCCAGCAGTTTACAGGGTGGCAATCAGCCCCAGCATTTT. Protein sequence: CASSLQGGNQPQHF. The chain uses TRBV12-3 or TRBV12-4 and TRBJ1-5; possibly TRBD1 for D (5 bases). The V end lost 2 bases, the J end lost 2 bases, and 7 bases lay between the germline ends. This CDR3 contains 14 residues.

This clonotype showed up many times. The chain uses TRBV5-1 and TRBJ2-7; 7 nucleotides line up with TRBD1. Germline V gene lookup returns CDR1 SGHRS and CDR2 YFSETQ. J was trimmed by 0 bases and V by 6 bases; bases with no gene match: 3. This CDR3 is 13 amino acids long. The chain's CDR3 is CASNRDSSYEQYF. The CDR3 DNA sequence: TGCGCCAGCAACCGGGACAGCTCCTACGAGCAGTACTTC.

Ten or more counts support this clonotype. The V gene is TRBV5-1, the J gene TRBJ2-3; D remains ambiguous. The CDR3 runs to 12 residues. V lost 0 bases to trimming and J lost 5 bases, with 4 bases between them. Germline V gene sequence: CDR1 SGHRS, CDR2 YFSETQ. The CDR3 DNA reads TGCGCCAGCAGCTTGGAAGTAGATACGCAGTATTTT. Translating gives CASSLEVDTQYF. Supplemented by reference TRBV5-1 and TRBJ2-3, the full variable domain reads KAGVTQTPRYLIKTRGQQVTLSCSPISGHRSVSWYQQTPGQGLQFLFEYFSETQRNKGNFPGRFSGRQFSNSRSEMNVSTLELGDSALYLCASSLEVDTQYFGPGTRLTVL.

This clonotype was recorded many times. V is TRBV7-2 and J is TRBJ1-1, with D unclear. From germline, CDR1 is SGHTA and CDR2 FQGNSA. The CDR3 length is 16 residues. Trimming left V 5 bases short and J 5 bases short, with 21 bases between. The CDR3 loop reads CASSPVPGQPGTEAFF. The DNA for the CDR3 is TGTGCCAGCAGCCCCGTCCCCGGGCAACCTGGGACTGAAGCTTTCTTT.